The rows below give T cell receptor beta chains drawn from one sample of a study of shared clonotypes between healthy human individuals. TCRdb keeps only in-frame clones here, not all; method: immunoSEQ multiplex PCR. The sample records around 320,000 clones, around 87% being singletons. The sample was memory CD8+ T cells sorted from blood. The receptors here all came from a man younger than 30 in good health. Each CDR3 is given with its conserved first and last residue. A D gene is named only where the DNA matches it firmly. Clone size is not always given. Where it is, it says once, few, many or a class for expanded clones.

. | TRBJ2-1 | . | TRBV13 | CASSPSTSNEQFF | TGTGCCAGCAGCCCATCGACCAGCAATGAGCAGTTCTTC
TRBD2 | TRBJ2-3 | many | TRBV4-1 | CASNAGTSGSGDTDTQYF | TGCGCCAGCAACGCCGGGACTAGCGGGAGCGGGGACACAGATACGCAGTATTTT
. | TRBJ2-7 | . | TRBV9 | CASSAWDGYEQYF | TGTGCCAGCAGCGCTTGGGACGGCTACGAGCAGTACTTC
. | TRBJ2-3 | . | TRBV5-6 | CASSLTESDTQYF | TGTGCCAGCAGCTTGACAGAGTCGGATACGCAGTATTTT
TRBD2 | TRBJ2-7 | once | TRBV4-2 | CASGEYGLAYEQYF | TGTGCCAGCGGCGAGTACGGACTAGCCTACGAGCAGTACTTC
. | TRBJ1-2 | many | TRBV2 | CASSEVRGDYGYTF | TGTGCCAGCAGTGAGGTTAGGGGAGACTATGGCTACACCTTC
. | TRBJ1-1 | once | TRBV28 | CASSSWTANTEAFF | TGTGCCAGCAGTTCCTGGACAGCGAACACTGAAGCTTTCTTT
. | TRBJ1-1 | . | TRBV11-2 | CASSLDRGLWRDTEAFF | TGTGCCAGCAGCTTAGATCGGGGGCTATGGAGGGACACTGAAGCTTTCTTT
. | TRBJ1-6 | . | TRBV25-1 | CASRARLSPLHF | TGTGCCAGCCGCGCAAGGCTCTCACCCCTCCACTTT
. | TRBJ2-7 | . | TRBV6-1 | CASSSPPAFEQYF | TGTGCCAGCAGTTCCCCCCCAGCGTTCGAGCAGTACTTC
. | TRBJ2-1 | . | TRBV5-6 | CASSTGPYNEQFF | TGTGCCAGCAGCACCGGACCCTACAATGAGCAGTTCTTC
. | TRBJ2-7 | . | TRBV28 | CASSLFPDNYEQYF | TGTGCCAGCAGTTTATTCCCCGACAATTACGAGCAGTACTTC
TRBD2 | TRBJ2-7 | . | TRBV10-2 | CASSLTSGFLVNEQYF | TGCGCCAGCAGTTTGACTAGCGGGTTTCTTGTCAACGAGCAGTACTTC
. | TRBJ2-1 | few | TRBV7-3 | CASSGPPDWDNEQFF | TGTGCCAGCAGCGGACCGCCCGATTGGGACAATGAGCAGTTCTTC
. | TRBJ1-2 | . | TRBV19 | CASEGYGYTF | TGTGCCTCGGAGGGGTATGGCTACACCTTC
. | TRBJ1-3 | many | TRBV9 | CASSVGITSGNTIYF | TGTGCCAGCAGCGTAGGGATTACCTCTGGAAACACCATATATTTT
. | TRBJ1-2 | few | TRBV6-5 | CASRDLVYGYTF | TGTGCCAGCAGAGACCTCGTCTATGGCTACACCTTC
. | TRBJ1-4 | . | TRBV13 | CASRWGFDEKLFF | TGTGCCAGCCGGTGGGGGTTCGATGAAAAACTGTTTTTT
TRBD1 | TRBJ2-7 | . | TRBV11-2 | CASSPGTGAYEQYF | TGTGCCAGCAGCCCAGGGACAGGGGCCTACGAGCAGTACTTC
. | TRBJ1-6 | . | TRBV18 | CASSHHRVGNSPLHF | TGTGCCAGCTCACATCACAGGGTTGGTAATTCACCCCTCCACTTT
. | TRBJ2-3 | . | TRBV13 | CASQPNRGTDTQYF | TGTGCCAGCCAACCCAACAGGGGCACAGATACGCAGTATTTT
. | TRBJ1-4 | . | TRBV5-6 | CASTQGGEKLFF | TGTGCCAGCACCCAGGGTGGCGAAAAACTGTTTTTT
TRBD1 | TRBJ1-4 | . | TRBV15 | CATSRDLIWDRDEKLFF | TGTGCCACCAGCAGAGATCTAATTTGGGACAGGGATGAAAAACTGTTTTTT
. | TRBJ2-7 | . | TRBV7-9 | CASSPLGQSPYEQYF | TGTGCCAGCAGCCCTCTCGGACAGAGCCCTTACGAGCAGTACTTC
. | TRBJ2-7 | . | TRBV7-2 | CASSQTEIYEQYF | TGTGCCAGCAGCCAGACAGAGATCTACGAGCAGTACTTC
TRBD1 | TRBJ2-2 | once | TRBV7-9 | CASIKRPRGQGRAGELFF | TGTGCCAGCATCAAAAGACCTCGGGGACAGGGAAGAGCCGGGGAGCTGTTTTTT
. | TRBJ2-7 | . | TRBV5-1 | CASSLGQASYEQYF | TGCGCCAGCAGCTTGGGACAGGCGTCCTACGAGCAGTACTTC